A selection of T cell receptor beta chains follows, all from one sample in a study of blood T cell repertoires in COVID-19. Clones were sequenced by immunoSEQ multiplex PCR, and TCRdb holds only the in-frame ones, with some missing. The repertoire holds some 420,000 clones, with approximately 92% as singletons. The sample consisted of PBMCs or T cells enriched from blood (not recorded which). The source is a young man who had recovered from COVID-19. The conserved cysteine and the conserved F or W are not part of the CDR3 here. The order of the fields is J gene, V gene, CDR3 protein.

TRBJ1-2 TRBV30 AWSAITANYGYT
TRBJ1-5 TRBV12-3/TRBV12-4 ASSLNQPQH
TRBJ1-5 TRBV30 AWATGGGPFNQPQH
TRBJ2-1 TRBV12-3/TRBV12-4 ASSHTGTRGI
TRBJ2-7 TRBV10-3 AISESGGSYEQY
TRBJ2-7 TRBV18 ASSRTGGWDEQY
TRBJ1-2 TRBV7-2 ASSLDRAGGYT
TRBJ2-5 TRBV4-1 ASSQARDRGSETQY
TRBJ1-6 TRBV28 ASRPQNSPLH
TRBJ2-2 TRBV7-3 ASSFLNTGELF
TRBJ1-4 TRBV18 ASSPPNRGANEKLF
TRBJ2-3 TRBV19 ASSIQNTDTQY
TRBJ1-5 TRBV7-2 ASSLRAGYSNQPQH
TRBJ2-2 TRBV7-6 ASSPYGTTTGELF